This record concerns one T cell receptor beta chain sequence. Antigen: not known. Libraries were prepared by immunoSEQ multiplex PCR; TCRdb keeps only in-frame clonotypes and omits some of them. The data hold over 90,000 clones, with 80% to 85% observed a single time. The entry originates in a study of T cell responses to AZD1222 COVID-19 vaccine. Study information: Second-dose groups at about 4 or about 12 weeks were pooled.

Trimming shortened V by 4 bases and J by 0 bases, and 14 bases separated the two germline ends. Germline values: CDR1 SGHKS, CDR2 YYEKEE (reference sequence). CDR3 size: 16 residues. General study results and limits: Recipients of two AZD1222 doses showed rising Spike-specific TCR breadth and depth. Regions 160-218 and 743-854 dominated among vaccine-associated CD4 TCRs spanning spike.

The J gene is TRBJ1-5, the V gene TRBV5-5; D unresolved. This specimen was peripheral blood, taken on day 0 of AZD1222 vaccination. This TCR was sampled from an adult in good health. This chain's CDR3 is CASSDRPFDSNQPQHF. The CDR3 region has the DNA TGTGCCAGCAGCGATCGACCGTTCGATAGCAATCAGCCCCAGCATTTT.